In its sample, the clone carrying this T cell receptor beta chain was seen a few times. V was trimmed by 2 bases and J by 9 bases, leaving 11 bases between them. The CDR3 extends over 13 amino acids. The germline gives CDR1 SNHLY, CDR2 FYNNEI. The data stem from a study of human T cells and chemical hapten exposure. TCRdb processed the 5' RACE reads anew with MiXCR; each CDR3 protein has one entry. The data hold roughly 120,000 distinct CDR3 sequences, with around a fifth observed a single time. The total RNA was obtained from whole blood that was not fractionated. The chain has TRBV2 and TRBJ1-5; the D is unclear. The receptor was derived from a human donor in good health. The CDR3 DNA reads as TGTGCCAGCAGTGAATTCGAGGGAAGGCCCCAGCATTTT. It codes for CASSEFEGRPQHF.